The 25 T cell receptor beta chains presented below share a single source sample, sequenced in a study of graft-versus-host responses after intestinal transplantation. The method was immunoSEQ multiplex PCR; TCRdb's version includes in-frame clones alone and lacks a portion of them. The sample has over 70,000 clones, just under 95% seen once; the top ten hold around 0.56%. Their cognate antigens are unknown. The input for sequencing was unstimulated CD8+ T cells sorted from spleen or lymph node cells, taken before intestinal transplant. Source of these receptors: a human donor who received an intestinal transplant.

This chain connects TRBV27 to TRBJ1-1; 8 nucleotides match TRBD1. Looked up from germline, CDR1 is MNHEY and CDR2 is SMNVEV (reference sequence). With V trimmed by 2 bases and J by 5 bases, 10 bases remained unmatched. The CDR3 contains 16 residues. The CDR3: CASSLIGQGAGTEAFF. The DNA of the CDR3 is TGTGCCAGCAGTTTAATCGGACAGGGAGCCGGGACTGAAGCTTTCTTT.

This sequence joins TRBV27 and TRBJ2-1; 10 bases are a match to TRBD1. Per germline, CDR1 MNHEY and CDR2 SMNVEV (reference sequence). CDR3 length: 14 amino acids. V gave up 7 bases and J gave up 5 bases; unmatched junction bases: 5. The CDR3 here is CASTRTGGDNEQFF. The CDR3 bases are TGTGCCAGCACCCGGACAGGGGGGGACAATGAGCAGTTCTTC.

The V and J genes are TRBV7-9 and TRBJ2-5, with D perhaps matching TRBD1 or TRBD2 (5 bases each). The V end lost 8 bases, the J end lost 0 bases, and 7 bases lay between the germline ends. Germline V gene sequence: CDR1 SEHNR, CDR2 FQNEAQ (reference sequence). The CDR3 covers 12 residues. In DNA, the CDR3 is TGTGCCAGCGAGGGGCACCAAGAGACCCAGTACTTC. Protein sequence: CASEGHQETQYF.

This clone was picked up one time. The chain is built from TRBV2 and TRBJ2-7; D is uncertain. V dropped 4 bases and J dropped 7 bases, with 8 bases sitting between them. The germline gives CDR1 SNHLY, CDR2 FYNNEI. The CDR3 loop spans 11 amino acids. The CDR3 coding sequence is TGTGCCAGCAGTGGGCCGACAGAGCAGTACTTC. Amino acids: CASSGPTEQYF.

This sequence joins TRBV29-1 and TRBJ2-1; 11 bases are a match to TRBD2. V lost 2 bases and J lost 1; bases outside the gene matches: 4. The length of the CDR3 is 16 residues. Germline CDR1 and CDR2: SQVTM and ANQGSEA. The CDR3 coding sequence is TGCAGCGTTGAAAGGACTAGCGGGCTTTCCTACAATGAGCAGTTCTTC. Its protein product is CSVERTSGLSYNEQFF.

The genes are TRBV28 and TRBJ2-1; TRBD2 matches at 11 bases. CDR3 length: 16 amino acids. Germline lookup yields CDR1 MDHEN and CDR2 SYDVKM. Trimming at V came to 6 bases and at J to 5 bases, leaving 9 bases not matched to a gene. CDR3 sequence: CASSLMGTSGHNEQFF. The CDR3 bases are TGTGCCAGCAGCTTGATGGGGACTAGCGGACACAATGAGCAGTTCTTC.

This chain joins TRBV19 and TRBJ2-7; the D is unclear. CDR3 length: 12 residues. Trimming removed 3 bases from V and 3 bases from J, with 6 bases in between. Germline V gene sequence: CDR1 LNHDA, CDR2 SQIVND (reference sequence). The CDR3 region has the DNA TGTGCCAGTAGTATGGGCGGCTACGAGCAGTACTTC. Translation gives CASSMGGYEQYF.

V usage is TRBV5-8 and J usage is TRBJ2-7, with D perhaps matching TRBD1 (6 bases). The CDR3 spans 16 residues. Germline V gene sequence: CDR1 SGHTS, CDR2 YDEGEE. V gave up 0 bases and J gave up 2 bases, with 15 bases separating them. CDR3 in DNA: TGTGCCAGCAGCTTGGGGGCTTCCAGGGGAGCCTACGAGCAGTACTTC. This gives the protein CASSLGASRGAYEQYF.

The gene calls are TRBV7-9 and TRBJ2-5; D gene uncertain. The CDR3 has 13 amino acids. Germline CDR1 reads SEHNR; CDR2 reads FQNEAQ (reference sequence). The ends were cut back, 1 base at V and 5 bases at J, with 8 bases in the middle. The DNA of the CDR3 is TGTGCCAGCAGCTTAGTGGCGGCGGAGACCCAGTACTTC. This gives the protein CASSLVAAETQYF. Full variable domain (outside the CDR3, taken from reference TRBV7-9 and TRBJ2-5): DTGVSQNPRHKITKRGQNVTFRCDPISEHNRLYWYRQTLGQGPEFLTYFQNEAQLEKSRLLSDRFSAERPKGSFSTLEIQRTEQGDSAMYLCASSLVAAETQYFGPGTRLLVL.

The chain links TRBV7-9 to TRBJ2-1; D call uncertain. V was shortened by 1 base and J by 0 bases, with 7 bases between the two germline ends. CDR1 is SEHNR and CDR2 is FQNEAQ in the germline V gene (reference sequence). The CDR3 runs to 15 residues. The CDR3, as DNA: TGTGCCAGCAGCTTAGACTACCCCTCCTACAATGAGCAGTTCTTC. This translates into CASSLDYPSYNEQFF.

This chain connects TRBV4-1 to TRBJ2-7; 8 bases map to TRBD2. This CDR3 contains 15 residues. Trimming took 4 bases from V and 7 from J; bases not matched to a gene: 12. CDR1 and CDR2 from the germline V gene are MGHRA and YSYEKL. The CDR3 here is CASSRTSGGRKEQYF. Here the CDR3 DNA reads TGCGCCAGCAGCCGAACTAGCGGCGGACGAAAGGAGCAGTACTTC.

Remarks on this clone: Other nucleotide sequences from this sample produce the same CDR3. The chain carries TRBV2 and TRBJ2-1, with 8 bases that match TRBD2. The CDR3 has 11 residues. CDR1 and CDR2 (germline): SNHLY, FYNNEI. In DNA form, the CDR3 reads TGTGCTTGGCGGGAGGCTAATGAGCAGTTCTTC. Translating it yields CAWREANEQFF.

The rearrangement joins TRBV6-1 to TRBJ2-7, with 14 bases matching TRBD2. The germline V gene encodes CDR1 MNHNS and CDR2 SASEGT. The V gene end was trimmed by 0 bases and the J gene end by 1 base; junction bases not matched to a gene: 5. The CDR3 spans 18 residues. As DNA, the CDR3 is TGTGCCAGCAGTGAAGCGTTGTGGACTAGCGGGAGGTCCTACGAGCAGTACTTC. This codes for CASSEALWTSGRSYEQYF.

This rearrangement joins TRBV5-5 to TRBJ2-7; 9 bases match TRBD1. V lost 7 bases to trimming and J lost 0 bases; unmatched junction nucleotides: 11. Germline CDR1 and CDR2: SGHKS and YYEKEE (reference sequence). The CDR3 has 16 residues. CDR3 residues: CASGTGQMGYSYEQYF. As DNA, the CDR3 is TGTGCCAGCGGGACAGGGCAGATGGGATACTCCTACGAGCAGTACTTC.

J is TRBJ2-7 and V is TRBV4-1; 8 positions match TRBD2. The V gene end was trimmed by 3 bases and the J gene end by 3 bases; junction bases not matched to a gene: 4. The CDR3 is 14 residues long. CDR1 is MGHRA and CDR2 is YSYEKL in the germline V gene. The chain's CDR3 is CASSHNRGGYEQYF. CDR3 sequence (DNA): TGCGCCAGCAGCCACAATCGGGGGGGCTACGAGCAGTACTTC.

The CDR3 nucleotides are TGTGCCAGCAGCTGGGGGACTAGCGGAACCATCTACGAGCAGTACTTC. Translating it yields CASSWGTSGTIYEQYF. The rearrangement uses TRBV5-8 and TRBJ2-7; 11 positions agree with TRBD2. CDR3 size: 16 residues. With 3 bases clipped from V and 3 bases from J, the junction kept 8 bases outside the gene matches. CDR1 SGHTS and CDR2 YDEGEE come from the germline V gene.

This chain connects TRBV4-2 to TRBJ2-5; 12 nucleotides align to TRBD2. V lost 6 bases and J lost 3; bases outside the gene matches: 5. CDR1 is LGHNA and CDR2 is YNFKEQ in the germline V gene. The CDR3 has 15 amino acids. In DNA, the CDR3 is TGTGCCAGCAGGGAGAGACTAGCGGGAGAAGAGACCCAGTACTTC. Protein sequence: CASRERLAGEETQYF.

The V call is TRBV1, the J call TRBJ2-1; the DNA was not used to check the table's D call, TRBD2. TRBV1 counts as a pseudogene. This CDR3 is 16 amino acids long. The CDR3 region has the DNA TGCACCAGCAGCCAGGACCCTAGCGGGAGCTGCCATGAGCAGTTCTTC. This encodes CTSSQDPSGSCHEQFF.

The V gene is TRBV27, the J gene TRBJ2-1; D tentatively reads TRBD1 or TRBD2 (6 bases each). Per the germline V gene, CDR1 is MNHEY and CDR2 is SMNVEV (reference sequence). This CDR3 has 13 residues. V lost 3 bases, J lost 10 bases, and 13 bases lay in between. Here the CDR3 DNA reads TGTGCCAGCAGTTTTAACGGGGGCAGGGAGCAGTTCTTC. Its protein is CASSFNGGREQFF.

The rearrangement links TRBV6-1 to TRBJ2-1, with 7 bases matching TRBD1. Germline CDR1 is MNHNS and CDR2 is SASEGT. The CDR3 contains 14 residues. V lost 3 bases to trimming and J lost 6 bases; unmatched junction nucleotides: 5. CDR3: CASSEGAGGNEQFF. The CDR3, as DNA: TGTGCCAGCAGTGAGGGGGCAGGGGGCAATGAGCAGTTCTTC.

The chain carries TRBV6-5 and TRBJ1-5; possibly TRBD1 for D (5 bases). The CDR3 covers 13 residues. V was shortened by 6 bases and J by 4 bases, with 10 bases between the two germline ends. Germline V gene lookup returns CDR1 MNHEY and CDR2 SVGAGI. CDR3 coding DNA: TGTGCCAGCAGAGGAGGGGAGAATCAGCCCCAGCATTTT. Translation gives CASRGGENQPQHF.

Written as DNA, the CDR3 is TGCGCCAGCAGCTTGGGGGACAGGGGATATGAAAAACTGTTTTTT. The encoded protein is CASSLGDRGYEKLFF. The V call is TRBV5-1, the J call TRBJ1-4, with 10 bases matching TRBD1. CDR3 length: 15 residues. The germline V gene encodes CDR1 SGHRS and CDR2 YFSETQ. V trimming: 0 bases; J trimming: 6 bases; junction bases outside the gene matches: 2.

The chain joins TRBV19 to TRBJ2-1; D remains unclear. The CDR3 has 13 amino acids. CDR1 is LNHDA, CDR2 SQIVND, per germline (reference sequence). The germline V and J ends were trimmed by 2 bases and 4 bases, with 6 bases remaining between them. In nucleotides, the CDR3 is TGTGCCAGTAGTATATGGTTGTACAATGAGCAGTTCTTC. Translating gives CASSIWLYNEQFF.

This sequence joins TRBV30 and TRBJ2-1, with D perhaps TRBD1 (5 bases). V was clipped by 2 bases and J by 8 bases, with 25 bases between them. Per the germline V gene, CDR1 is GTSNPN and CDR2 is SVGIG (reference sequence). The CDR3 runs to 17 residues. The CDR3 spells CAWSPLQGRVFFDEQFF. The CDR3 DNA reads TGTGCCTGGAGTCCCCTTCAGGGAAGGGTTTTTTTTGATGAGCAGTTCTTC.

The gene calls are TRBV30 and TRBJ2-7; D not resolved. This CDR3 has 13 amino acids. Looked up from germline, CDR1 is GTSNPN and CDR2 is SVGIG (reference sequence). The ends were cut back, 4 bases at V and 4 bases at J, with 14 bases in the middle. This CDR3 is CAWNAETTYEQYF. The CDR3 nucleotides read TGTGCCTGGAATGCGGAAACGACTTACGAGCAGTACTTC.